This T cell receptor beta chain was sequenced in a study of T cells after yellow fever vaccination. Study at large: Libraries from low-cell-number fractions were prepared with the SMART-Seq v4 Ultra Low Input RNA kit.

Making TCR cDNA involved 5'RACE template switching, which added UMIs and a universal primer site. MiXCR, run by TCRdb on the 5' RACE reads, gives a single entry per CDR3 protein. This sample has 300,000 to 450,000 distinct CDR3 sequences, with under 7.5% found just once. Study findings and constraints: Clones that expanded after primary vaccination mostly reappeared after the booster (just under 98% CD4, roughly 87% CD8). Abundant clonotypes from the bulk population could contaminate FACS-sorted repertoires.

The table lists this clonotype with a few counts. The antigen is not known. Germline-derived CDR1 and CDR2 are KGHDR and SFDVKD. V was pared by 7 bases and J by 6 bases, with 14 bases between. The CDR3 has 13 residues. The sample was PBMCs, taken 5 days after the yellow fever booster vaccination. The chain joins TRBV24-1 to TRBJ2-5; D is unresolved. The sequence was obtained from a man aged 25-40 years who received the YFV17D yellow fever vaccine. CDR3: CATSPGGGKTQYF. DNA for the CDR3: TGTGCCACCAGCCCCGGCGGCGGCAAGACCCAGTACTTC.